A single TCR beta chain is shown here with its context. A single base separates this from a much larger clone, so it may be a read error. The length of the CDR3 is 16 residues. Germline CDR1 SGHRS, CDR2 YFSETQ. V dropped 0 bases and J dropped 1 base, with 13 bases sitting between them. The sample comes from a study of kidney transplant recipient with SARS-CoV-2 infection. Via MiXCR, TCRdb re-called the reads, giving one row per CDR3 protein. The sample has under 300,000 distinct CDR3 sequences, about 30% seen once. The chain has TRBV5-1 and TRBJ1-2; D is undetermined. Material: a blood sample, obtained at baseline and on day 111 from a kidney transplant recipient. The source of this sequence is a male patient between 25 and 39 years old who had COVID-19 and was a kidney transplant recipient. The graft donor may account for some of the T cells. The CDR3 nucleotides are TGCGCCAGCAGCTTGGCCGGGCAGGTGTTTAACTATGGCTACACCTTC. It translates to CASSLAGQVFNYGYTF. Full variable domain (rest looked up from reference TRBV5-1 and TRBJ1-2): KAGVTQTPRYLIKTRGQQVTLSCSPISGHRSVSWYQQTPGQGLQFLFEYFSETQRNKGNFPGRFSGRQFSNSRSEMNVSTLELGDSALYLCASSLAGQVFNYGYTFGSGTRLTVV.